This T cell receptor beta chain was captured by sequencing in a study of blood T cell repertoires in COVID-19. Overall study: Collection of acute and convalescent COVID-19 samples took place in the United States, Italy and Spain. T cells, B-cell-depleted T cells, or PBMCs supplied cDNA or gDNA.

Per the authors' pipeline: Estimated nucleated cell counts came from reference gene primer amplification. This table comes from immunoSEQ multiplex PCR, and its TCRdb copy is limited to in-frame clones, with some not included. The V and J calls and clone size were taken over from that table, and D and trimming were inferred from the DNA. The table lists about 380,000 clones, roughly 90% of them singletons, with over 1% in the top ten. The CDR3 sequence is 14 residues long. Germline loops: CDR1 MNHNS, CDR2 SASEGT. Trimming shortened V by 2 bases and J by 0 bases, and 7 bases separated the two germline ends.

The chain has TRBV6-1 and TRBJ1-1, with D perhaps matching TRBD1 (6 bases). The sample comprised peripheral blood. This TCR came from a man between 40 and 49 years old with acute or convalescent COVID-19. DNA of the CDR3: TGTGCCAGCAGTGAAAGGGGGATGAACACTGAAGCTTTCTTT. Protein sequence: CASSERGMNTEAFF.